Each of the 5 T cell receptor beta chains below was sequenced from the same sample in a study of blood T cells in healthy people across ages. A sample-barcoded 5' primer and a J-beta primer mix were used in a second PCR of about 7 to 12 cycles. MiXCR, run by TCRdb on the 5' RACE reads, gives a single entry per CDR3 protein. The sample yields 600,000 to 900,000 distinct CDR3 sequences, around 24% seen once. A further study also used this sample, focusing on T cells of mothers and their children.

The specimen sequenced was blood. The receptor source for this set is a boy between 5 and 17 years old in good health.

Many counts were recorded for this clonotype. The CDR3 bases are TGTGCCAGTAGTCCCCGGGGGCCTCTCCAAGAGACCCAGTACTTC. It yields the protein CASSPRGPLQETQYF. This chain uses TRBV19 with TRBJ2-5, with D tentatively TRBD1 or TRBD2 (6 bases each). Trimming pared 5 bases from V and 1 base from J, leaving 14 bases between. The CDR3 spans 15 residues. The V gene's germline CDR1 is LNHDA and CDR2 SQIVND (reference sequence).

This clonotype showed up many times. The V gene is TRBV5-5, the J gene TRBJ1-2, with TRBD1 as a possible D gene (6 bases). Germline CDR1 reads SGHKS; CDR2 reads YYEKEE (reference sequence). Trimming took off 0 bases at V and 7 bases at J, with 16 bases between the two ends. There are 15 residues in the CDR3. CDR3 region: CASSLAKTGTVGYTF. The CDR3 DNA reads TGTGCCAGCAGCTTGGCGAAAACAGGGACGGTTGGCTACACCTTC. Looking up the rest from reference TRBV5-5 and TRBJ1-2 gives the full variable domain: DAGVTQSPTHLIKTRGQQVTLRCSPISGHKSVSWYQQVLGQGPQFIFQYYEKEERGRGNFPDRFSARQFPNYSSELNVNALLLGDSALYLCASSLAKTGTVGYTFGSGTRLTVV.

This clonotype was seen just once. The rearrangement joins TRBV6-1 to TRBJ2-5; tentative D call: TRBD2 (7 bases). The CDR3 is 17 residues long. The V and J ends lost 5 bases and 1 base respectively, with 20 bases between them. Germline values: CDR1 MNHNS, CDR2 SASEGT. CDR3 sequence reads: CASSTWMAGAPQETQYF. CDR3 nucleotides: TGTGCCAGCAGTACCTGGATGGCGGGGGCGCCCCAAGAGACCCAGTACTTC.

CDR3 region: CASSRRRFRVTEAFF. CDR3 bases: TGTGCCAGCAGCCGCCGGCGTTTTCGGGTAACTGAAGCTTTCTTT. The chain employs TRBV4-2 and TRBJ1-1; D is unresolved. The CDR3 totals 15 residues. Germline lookup yields CDR1 LGHNA and CDR2 YNFKEQ. Between the trimmed V and J ends, which lost 4 bases and 5 bases, there was a span of 17 bases.

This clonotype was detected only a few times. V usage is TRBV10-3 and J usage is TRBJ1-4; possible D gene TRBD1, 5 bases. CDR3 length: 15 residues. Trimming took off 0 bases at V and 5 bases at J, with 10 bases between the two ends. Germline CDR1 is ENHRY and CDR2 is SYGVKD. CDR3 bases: TGTGCCATCAGTGAGTCAAGGGGAGGGAATGAAAAACTGTTTTTT. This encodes CAISESRGGNEKLFF.